A single sample gave rise to the 20 T cell receptor beta chains below, sequenced in a study of vaccination and CD4 T cells after COVID-19. These receptors have no known antigen. As for time point: late sampling 161 to 241 days after vaccination in a few convalescent patients. The treatment was: roughly 10-day PBMC culture with coronavirus spike peptide pools or control peptides (ViraFEST assay). Oncomine TCR Beta short-read sequencing was applied to DNA from cultured CD4+ T cells. In TCRdb, the PCR reads were re-called with MiXCR into one record per CDR3 protein. This sample has tens of thousands of distinct CDR3 sequences; 32% occur once, and the top ten carry roughly 11%. This specimen was CD4+ T cells from blood, cultured in vitro, taken about 7 months after SARS-CoV-2 vaccination. These receptors were taken from a human donor who had recovered from COVID-19.

V and J are TRBV20-1 and TRBJ2-2; unclear D gene. Trimming pared 4 bases from V and 4 bases from J, leaving 10 bases between. Looked up from germline, CDR1 is DFQATT and CDR2 is SNEGSKA (reference sequence). The CDR3 is 13 residues long. The CDR3 region is CSAIHAATGELFF. The CDR3 region has the DNA TGCAGTGCTATTCACGCAGCCACCGGGGAGCTGTTTTTT.

This chain joins TRBV6-1 and TRBJ1-5; D gene uncertain. V was pared by 0 bases and J by 0 bases, with 6 bases between. Germline values: CDR1 MNHNS, CDR2 SASEGT. This CDR3 is 15 amino acids long. Here the CDR3 reads CASSEAMVSNQPQHF. The CDR3 DNA reads TGTGCCAGCAGTGAAGCCATGGTTAGCAATCAGCCCCAGCATTTT.

V and J are TRBV2 and TRBJ2-7, with TRBD2 as a possible D gene (6 bases). Germline V lookup: CDR1 SNHLY, CDR2 FYNNEI. The ends were cut back, 2 bases at V and 6 bases at J, with 17 bases in the middle. The CDR3 totals 15 residues. The CDR3 DNA is TGTGCCAGCAGTGAATTGGGTCAGGGACTTCGCGAGCAGTACTTC. This gives the protein CASSELGQGLREQYF.

The V and J genes are TRBV20-1 and TRBJ2-1; 11 bases match TRBD2. The germline V gene has CDR1 DFQATT and CDR2 SNEGSKA (reference sequence). With V trimmed by 2 bases and J by 4 bases, 4 bases remained unmatched. The CDR3 spans 15 residues. The CDR3 region is CSARLLAGGYNEQFF. The CDR3 nucleotides read TGCAGTGCTAGACTTCTAGCGGGGGGATACAATGAGCAGTTCTTC.

The chain combines TRBV18 with TRBJ1-2; 8 positions match TRBD1. The CDR3 consists of 15 residues. The V gene end was trimmed by 6 bases and the J gene end by 4 bases; junction bases not matched to a gene: 10. Germline CDR1 reads KGHSH; CDR2 reads LQKENI. The CDR3 bases are TGTGCCAGCTCCCGACAGGGGATGGGGGGCTATGGCTACACCTTC. Amino acid sequence: CASSRQGMGGYGYTF. Full variable domain (remainder filled in from reference TRBV18 and TRBJ1-2): NAGVMQNPRHLVRRRGQEARLRCSPMKGHSHVYWYRQLPEEGLKFMVYLQKENIIDESGMPKERFSAEFPKEGPSILRIQQVVRGDSAAYFCASSRQGMGGYGYTFGSGTRLTVV.

The rearrangement joins TRBV10-3 to TRBJ2-7, with 11 bases matching TRBD2. Germline trimming cut 3 bases from V and 12 bases from J; bases unmatched to any gene: 7. The CDR3 has 13 amino acids. The germline gives CDR1 ENHRY, CDR2 SYGVKD. CDR3 bases: TGTGCCATCAGTGATAGCGGGAGGGCCGTTCTGTACTTC. Protein sequence: CAISDSGRAVLYF.

This clonotype was counted between two and nine times. The V call is TRBV27, the J call TRBJ2-3; perhaps TRBD2 as D (5 bases). The V gene's germline CDR1 is MNHEY and CDR2 SMNVEV (reference sequence). Trimming removed 6 bases from V and 0 bases from J, with 10 bases in between. This CDR3 contains 14 residues. The CDR3 loop reads CASSVDYSTDTQYF. The CDR3 coding sequence is TGTGCCAGCAGCGTCGACTATAGCACAGATACGCAGTATTTT.

The V call is TRBV20-1, the J call TRBJ2-1, with D possibly TRBD1 on 8 matching bases. The CDR3 is 14 residues long. The germline gives CDR1 DFQATT, CDR2 SNEGSKA (reference sequence). Trimming removed 6 bases at V and 2 bases at J, with 14 bases between. The CDR3 here is CSARTGGAYNEQFF. CDR3 DNA sequence: TGCAGTGCGAGAACAGGGGGGGCCTACAATGAGCAGTTCTTC.

The gene calls are TRBV20-1 and TRBJ2-5; weak D call: TRBD2 (5 bases). Per germline, CDR1 DFQATT and CDR2 SNEGSKA (reference sequence). The CDR3 spans 16 residues. Between the trimmed V and J ends, which lost 0 bases and 4 bases, there was a span of 18 bases. CDR3 sequence: CSARDPPSQRGETQYF. DNA for the CDR3: TGCAGTGCTAGAGATCCCCCGTCCCAACGGGGAGAGACCCAGTACTTC.

As DNA, the CDR3 is TGTGCCAGCAGGGGGGGGACAAAGAACACTGAAGCTTTCTTT. Protein sequence: CASRGGTKNTEAFF. V and J are TRBV25-1 and TRBJ1-1; TRBD1 is a possible D gene (6 bases). The germline V and J ends were trimmed by 6 bases and 1 base, with 12 bases remaining between them. This CDR3 has 14 residues. Germline CDR1 and CDR2: MGHDK and SYGVNS.

The V call is TRBV20-1, the J call TRBJ2-3; the match to TRBD1 covers 7 bases. Germline V gene lookup returns CDR1 DFQATT and CDR2 SNEGSKA (reference sequence). The CDR3 length is 15 residues. Trimming removed 6 bases from V and 1 base from J; junction bases left unmatched: 10. The CDR3 loop is CSAPLAGTGTDTQYF. The CDR3 nucleotides are TGCAGTGCCCCCCTAGCCGGGACAGGCACAGATACGCAGTATTTT.

This clonotype was detected only a few times. A junction boundary mismatches the germline segment, possibly from a read error. The chain employs TRBV7-7 and TRBJ2-1; 10 bases fit TRBD1. The CDR3 consists of 15 residues. Looked up from germline, CDR1 is SSHAT and CDR2 is FNYEAQ (reference sequence). The CDR3, as DNA: TGTGCTAGCAGCCCCGGGACAGGGGTCTACAATGAGCAGTTCTTC. This gives the protein CASSPGTGVYNEQFF.

V is TRBV7-3 and J is TRBJ2-3; a possible D gene is TRBD2 (6 bases). Trimming stripped 7 bases from V and 3 bases from J, with 11 bases between. This CDR3 is built from 13 residues. CDR1 is SGHTA, CDR2 FQGTGA, per germline. The CDR3 DNA is TGTGCCAGCAAGTTGGAGGGTACAGATACGCAGTATTTT. Its translation is CASKLEGTDTQYF. The variable domain in full, completed from reference TRBV7-3 and TRBJ2-3, reads GAGVSQTPSNKVTEKGKYVELRCDPISGHTALYWYRQSLGQGPEFLIYFQGTGAADDSGLPNDRFFAVRPEGSVSTLKIQRTERGDSAVYLCASKLEGTDTQYFGPGTRLTVL.

This clonotype has just a few counts. The CDR3 DNA sequence: TGTGCCACCAGCAGAGTTCTAGCGGGGACCACAGATACGCAGTATTTT. Translating gives CATSRVLAGTTDTQYF. The chain recombines TRBV15 with TRBJ2-3, with 9 bases that match TRBD2. There are 16 residues in the CDR3. The germline CDR1 and CDR2 sequences are LNHNV and YYDKDF (reference sequence). The trim removed 1 base at V and 2 bases at J, leaving 4 bases unmatched.

A few counts support this clonotype. V and J are TRBV27 and TRBJ2-1; the match to TRBD2 covers 10 bases. V gave up 5 bases and J gave up 5 bases; unmatched junction bases: 9. The CDR3 spans 16 residues. The germline V gene encodes CDR1 MNHEY and CDR2 SMNVEV (reference sequence). DNA for the CDR3: TGTGCCAGCAGTACCATAGCGGGAGGCGTCAACAATGAGCAGTTCTTC. Its protein is CASSTIAGGVNNEQFF.

This chain's CDR3 is CASSLGGGRAVREQYF. CDR3 bases: TGTGCCAGCAGCTTAGGGGGCGGGAGGGCCGTCCGGGAGCAGTACTTC. The chain uses TRBV7-9 and TRBJ2-7, with 9 bases fitting TRBD2. Germline V gene sequence: CDR1 SEHNR, CDR2 FQNEAQ (reference sequence). V lost 1 base, J lost 7 bases, and 11 bases stayed unmatched. The CDR3 runs to 16 residues.

The V gene is TRBV6-1, the J gene TRBJ1-1; 7 nucleotides agree with TRBD1. The V and J ends lost 6 bases and 4 bases, in that order; junction bases with no gene match: 11. The CDR3 length is 15 residues. CDR1 is MNHNS and CDR2 is SASEGT in the germline V gene. DNA of the CDR3: TGTGCCAGCAGAACTGATACACAGGGGACCACTGAAGCTTTCTTT. As protein: CASRTDTQGTTEAFF.

This clonotype has just a few counts. The chain links TRBV7-9 to TRBJ2-3; no clear D. The CDR3 covers 14 residues. Trimming took 1 base from V and 4 from J, leaving 9 bases between them. Looked up from germline, CDR1 is SEHNR and CDR2 is FQNEAQ (reference sequence). DNA of the CDR3: TGTGCCAGCAGCTTAGACGTTGGGGCAGATACGCAGTATTTT. Its protein is CASSLDVGADTQYF.

This clonotype was observed a handful of times. The V gene is TRBV20-1, the J gene TRBJ1-1, with D possibly being TRBD1 (5 bases). In germline, CDR1 is DFQATT, CDR2 SNEGSKA (reference sequence). The CDR3 has 16 residues. Trimming took off 0 bases at V and 5 bases at J, with 19 bases between the two ends. The CDR3 here is CSARDPRGGGSTEAFF. The CDR3 nucleotides are TGCAGTGCTAGAGATCCGCGGGGGGGAGGGTCGACTGAAGCTTTCTTT.

The genes are TRBV5-7 and TRBJ1-5; 8 nucleotides align to TRBD1. TRBV5-7 is known as an ORF, though its function is uncertain. V shed 6 bases and J 0 bases; nucleotides not matched to a gene: 8. The CDR3 totals 16 residues. The CDR3: CASNEQGGTSNQPQHF. In nucleotides, the CDR3 is TGTGCCAGCAACGAACAGGGGGGGACTAGCAATCAGCCCCAGCATTTT.